The 17 T cell receptor beta chains listed next were all sequenced from one sample in a study of T cells in Graves' hyperthyroidism and ophthalmopathy. The CDR3 regions of TCR beta were amplified from RNA transcripts. First-round RT-PCR with HTBI primers amplified the TCR CDR3 region. TCRdb used MiXCR to reprocess the multiplex PCR reads, holding one entry per CDR3 protein. This table has roughly 750,000 distinct CDR3 sequences, roughly 15% appearing once. Sequencing input: blood. The receptors come from a man younger than 30 with Graves' hyperthyroidism.

The rearrangement joins TRBV7-8 to TRBJ2-2, with D perhaps TRBD2 (6 bases). The V and J ends lost 2 bases and 0 bases respectively, with 13 bases between them. Germline lookup yields CDR1 SGHVS and CDR2 FQNEAQ. CDR3 length: 17 residues. CDR3 sequence: CASSLWGLRSNTGELFF. CDR3 bases: TGTGCCAGCAGCTTATGGGGACTGAGATCGAACACCGGGGAGCTGTTTTTT.

In this sample, this clonotype turned up a few times. This may arise from a read error, as a much more abundant clone is one base away. This rearrangement joins TRBV9 to TRBJ2-2; 7 nucleotides agree with TRBD1. V lost 2 bases and J lost 0; bases outside the gene matches: 1. The CDR3 length is 15 residues. In germline, CDR1 is SGDLS, CDR2 YYNGEE. The CDR3 sequence is CASSVTGSNTGELFF. The CDR3 nucleotides are TGTGCCAGCAGCGTGACAGGGTCGAACACCGGGGAGCTGTTTTTT.

This clonotype was found many times. The gene calls are TRBV6-1 and TRBJ2-1; TRBD1 aligns across 9 bases. V lost 6 bases and J lost 0; bases outside the gene matches: 12. This CDR3 is 18 amino acids long. CDR1 is MNHNS, CDR2 SASEGT, per germline. This CDR3 is CASRRTGTGWGSYNEQFF. For the CDR3, the DNA is TGTGCCAGCAGGCGAACCGGGACAGGGTGGGGCTCCTACAATGAGCAGTTCTTC.

This clonotype was observed a handful of times. V gene TRBV2 combines with J gene TRBJ2-7; D may be TRBD1 (5 bases). Germline CDR1 and CDR2: SNHLY and FYNNEI. The V end lost 2 bases, the J end lost 4 bases, and 9 bases lay between the germline ends. CDR3 length: 13 amino acids. The CDR3 nucleotides read TGTGCCAGCAGTGAAATCAGGGTTTACGAGCAGTACTTC. Residues: CASSEIRVYEQYF.

This clonotype was counted ten times or more. This rearrangement joins TRBV30 to TRBJ1-2; D not resolved. The germline V gene has CDR1 GTSNPN and CDR2 SVGIG (reference sequence). Trimming pared 0 bases from V and 2 bases from J, leaving 7 bases between. This CDR3 comprises 13 residues. DNA of the CDR3: TGTGCCTGGAGTGTACGCCCGAACTATGGCTACACCTTC. It yields the protein CAWSVRPNYGYTF.

This clonotype was counted at least ten times. This chain links TRBV3-1 with TRBJ1-1, with D uncertain. CDR3 length equals 13 residues. Germline-derived CDR1 and CDR2 are LGHDT and YNNKEL (reference sequence). Trimming cost V 0 bases and J 3 bases, with 5 bases left between them. The CDR3 bases are TGTGCCAGCAGCCAAGAAGGTCACACTGAAGCTTTCTTT. It translates to CASSQEGHTEAFF. Supplemented by reference TRBV3-1 and TRBJ1-1, the full variable domain reads DTAVSQTPKYLVTQMGNDKSIKCEQNLGHDTMYWYKQDSKKFLKIMFSYNNKELIINETVPNRFSPKSPDKAHLNLHINSLELGDSAVYFCASSQEGHTEAFFGQGTRLTVV.

The chain employs TRBV7-8 and TRBJ2-3; 7 positions match TRBD2. The ends lost 9 bases at V and 1 base at J; junction bases unmatched: 7. The V gene's germline CDR1 is SGHVS and CDR2 FQNEAQ. This CDR3 has 14 amino acids. The CDR3 here is CASFTAGGTDTQYF. The DNA for the CDR3 is TGTGCCAGTTTTACGGCGGGGGGCACAGATACGCAGTATTTT.

This clonotype was found many times. The J gene is TRBJ2-1, the V gene TRBV20-1, with D hard to call. This CDR3 contains 13 residues. Germline V gene data show CDR1 as DFQATT and CDR2 as SNEGSKA (reference sequence). For the CDR3, the DNA is TGCAGCGCATCGGGCGGAGTCAGGAATGAGCAGTTCTTC. Translation: CSASGGVRNEQFF.

The genes are TRBV12-3 or TRBV12-4 and TRBJ2-1, with D unclear. The J call may be incorrect, as the DNA end agrees better with TRBJ2-7. This CDR3 region has 14 residues. The CDR3 loop is CASSHPDPYNEQYF. Written as DNA, the CDR3 is TGTGCCAGCAGTCACCCGGACCCCTACAATGAGCAGTACTTC.

A few counts support this clonotype. V is TRBV10-3 and J is TRBJ2-1; 9 nucleotides match TRBD1. Germline assignment: CDR1 ENHRY and CDR2 SYGVKD. The CDR3 runs to 13 residues. Trimming removed 10 bases from V and 7 bases from J; junction bases left unmatched: 8. CDR3 sequence: CASAGTGKNEQFF. Written as DNA, the CDR3 is TGTGCCAGCGCTGGGACAGGGAAAAATGAGCAGTTCTTC.

This clonotype was found a few times. This chain uses TRBV2 with TRBJ1-5; D is unclear. Trimming shortened V by 2 bases and J by 0 bases, and 11 bases separated the two germline ends. Germline V gene sequence: CDR1 SNHLY, CDR2 FYNNEI. The CDR3 has 16 amino acids. CDR3 residues: CASSERSHISNQPQHF. In nucleotides, the CDR3 is TGTGCCAGCAGTGAACGGTCCCACATTAGCAATCAGCCCCAGCATTTT.

This clonotype was counted at least ten times. This chain connects TRBV6-1 to TRBJ2-7; weak D call: TRBD2 (5 bases). There are 13 residues in the CDR3. Germline V gene data show CDR1 as MNHNS and CDR2 as SASEGT. Trimming pared 5 bases from V and 3 bases from J, leaving 11 bases between. CDR3 in amino acids: CASSPRVHYEQYF. DNA of the CDR3: TGTGCCAGCAGTCCGAGGGTACACTACGAGCAGTACTTC.

This clonotype was counted many times. The gene calls are TRBV6-1 and TRBJ1-5; D is perhaps TRBD1 (5 bases). Germline assignment: CDR1 MNHNS and CDR2 SASEGT. Trimming took 5 bases from V and 1 from J, leaving 9 bases between them. The CDR3 contains 14 residues. The CDR3 DNA sequence: TGTGCCAGCAGTCTCCGACAGAGCAATCAGCCCCAGCATTTT. Amino acids: CASSLRQSNQPQHF.

This clonotype turned up a few times. A much bigger clone sits one base away, suggesting this may be a read error. The J gene is TRBJ1-4, the V gene TRBV28; D is unresolved. V was clipped by 0 bases and J by 8 bases, with 1 base between them. Germline V CDR1 and CDR2: MDHEN, SYDVKM. The CDR3 extends over 11 amino acids. This CDR3 is CASSLWEKLFF. The CDR3 DNA is TGTGCCAGCAGTTTATGGGAAAAACTGTTTTTT. Combining the CDR3 with reference TRBV28 and TRBJ1-4 gives the whole variable domain DVKVTQSSRYLVKRTGEKVFLECVQDMDHENMFWYRQDPGLGLRLIYFSYDVKMKEKGDIPEGYSVSREKKERFSLILESASTNQTSMYLCASSLWEKLFFGSGTQLSVL.

This clonotype showed up just once. V usage is TRBV3-1 and J usage is TRBJ2-1; 7 positions agree with TRBD2. Germline CDR1 reads LGHDT; CDR2 reads YNNKEL (reference sequence). The V segment lost 4 bases and the J segment 9 bases; nucleotides outside the gene matches: 3. The CDR3 is 12 residues long. This chain's CDR3 is CASSRLAVEQFF. For the CDR3, the DNA is TGTGCCAGCAGCCGACTAGCTGTTGAGCAGTTCTTC.

This clonotype was seen a handful of times. The chain recombines TRBV4-1 with TRBJ2-1; D may be TRBD1 (5 bases). Germline CDR1 MGHRA, CDR2 YSYEKL. V lost 0 bases and J lost 2, with 8 bases in between. The CDR3 length is 15 residues. CDR3: CASSQDGATYNEQFF. The CDR3 DNA follows: TGCGCCAGCAGCCAAGATGGGGCCACCTACAATGAGCAGTTCTTC.

There are a few counts of this clonotype. The rearrangement joins TRBV28 to TRBJ1-3, with D possibly being TRBD1 (5 bases). The CDR3 extends over 14 amino acids. V lost 6 bases and J 2 bases, leaving 11 bases between the germline ends. Germline-derived CDR1 and CDR2 are MDHEN and SYDVKM. CDR3 region: CASSPGRPGNTIYF. The DNA of the CDR3 is TGTGCCAGCAGCCCGGGACGTCCTGGAAACACCATATATTTT.